The next 18 T cell receptor beta chains were all read from a single sample in a study of blood T cell repertoires in COVID-19. Sequencing was performed with immunoSEQ multiplex PCR; in TCRdb, only in-frame clones are kept and a portion is missing. The sample holds about 300,000 clones, roughly 83% seen once. What was sequenced was peripheral blood. The source is a human donor with COVID-19, enrolled during active disease. The donor label of this sample is uncertain.

The J gene is TRBJ2-1, the V gene TRBV4-2; the match to TRBD2 covers 9 bases. The trim removed 5 bases at V and 9 bases at J, leaving 5 bases unmatched. CDR1 is LGHNA, CDR2 YNFKEQ, per germline. The CDR3 is 13 amino acids. The CDR3 loop reads CASSGQLAGEQFF. CDR3 nucleotides: TGTGCCAGCAGCGGTCAACTAGCGGGTGAGCAGTTCTTC.

CDR3 DNA sequence: TGTGCCAGCAGCGTGGGACAGGGGCACGGCGAGCAGTACTTC. Protein sequence: CASSVGQGHGEQYF. The rearrangement joins TRBV9 to TRBJ2-7; 10 nucleotides line up with TRBD1. V gave up 2 bases and J gave up 6 bases; unmatched junction bases: 5. The CDR3 runs to 14 residues. The V gene's germline CDR1 is SGDLS and CDR2 YYNGEE.

V and J are TRBV27 and TRBJ2-1; D ambiguous. The CDR3 has 13 amino acids. V lost 7 bases, J lost 5 bases, and 12 bases lay in between. Germline V gives CDR1 MNHEY, CDR2 SMNVEV (reference sequence). CDR3 coding DNA: TGTGCCAGCAACAGTCGGATAAACAATGAGCAGTTCTTC. It is translated as CASNSRINNEQFF.

The rearrangement uses TRBV5-4 and TRBJ1-4, with TRBD1 matching over 8 bases. The V segment lost 2 bases and the J segment 8 bases; nucleotides outside the gene matches: 5. CDR1 is SGHNT and CDR2 is YYREEE in the germline V gene (reference sequence). The CDR3 loop spans 14 amino acids. CDR3 sequence (DNA): TGTGCCAGCAGCTTACAGGGGGTTAGGGAAAAACTGTTTTTT. This gives the protein CASSLQGVREKLFF.

The V and J genes are TRBV6-4 and TRBJ1-1; 9 bases match TRBD1. V shed 5 bases and J 12 bases; nucleotides not matched to a gene: 13. Germline V gene lookup returns CDR1 MRHNA and CDR2 SNTAGT. This CDR3 contains 14 residues. The CDR3 loop reads CASSSTGTGMRTFF. DNA for the CDR3: TGTGCCAGCAGTAGTACCGGGACAGGGATGAGGACTTTCTTT.

The chain combines TRBV9 with TRBJ1-1, with TRBD1 matching 8 bases. V was clipped by 4 bases and J by 6 bases; unmatched bases: 8. Germline CDR1 and CDR2: SGDLS and YYNGEE. The CDR3 is made up of 14 amino acids. CDR3 protein: CASSIGQGWAEAFF. The CDR3 coding sequence is TGTGCCAGCAGCATCGGACAGGGATGGGCTGAAGCTTTCTTT. Full variable domain (missing parts from reference TRBV9 and TRBJ1-1): DSGVTQTPKHLITATGQRVTLRCSPRSGDLSVYWYQQSLDQGLQFLIQYYNGEERAKGNILERFSAQQFPDLHSELNLSSLELGDSALYFCASSIGQGWAEAFFGQGTRLTVV.

V is TRBV11-3 and J is TRBJ2-1; TRBD2 might be the D (5 bases). From germline, CDR1 is SGHNT and CDR2 YENEEA. The germline V and J ends were trimmed by 1 base and 9 bases, with 10 bases remaining between them. The CDR3 has 13 residues. This CDR3 is CASSLGASPEQFF. The CDR3 DNA sequence: TGTGCCAGCAGCTTAGGGGCTAGCCCTGAGCAGTTCTTC.

V and J are TRBV7-8 and TRBJ2-7; possibly TRBD2 for D (5 bases). This CDR3 has 15 residues. Trimming left V 0 bases short and J 7 bases short, with 16 bases between. Germline V CDR1 and CDR2: SGHVS, FQNEAQ. Here the CDR3 DNA reads TGTGCCAGCAGCTTAGCGGTTACCCCCACTAGGGAGCAGTACTTC. It codes for CASSLAVTPTREQYF.

The chain's CDR3 is CASTSTSGSFYEQYF. CDR3 DNA sequence: TGTGCCAGCACCTCGACTAGCGGGAGTTTCTACGAGCAGTACTTC. The chain links TRBV2 to TRBJ2-7, with 12 bases that match TRBD2. The germline V gene has CDR1 SNHLY and CDR2 FYNNEI. The CDR3 is 15 amino acids. Losses at the gene ends were 7 bases for V and 3 bases for J; bases not matched to a gene: 7. Variable domain in full (rest from reference TRBV2 and TRBJ2-7): EPEVTQTPSHQVTQMGQEVILRCVPISNHLYFYWYRQILGQKVEFLVSFYNNEISEKSEIFDDQFSVERPDGSNFTLKIRSTKLEDSAMYFCASTSTSGSFYEQYFGPGTRLTVT.

This clone has just one count. Mismatch with germline at one junction end may stem from a read error. This sequence joins TRBV2 and TRBJ2-3; TRBD1 aligns across 8 bases. This CDR3 comprises 16 residues. Germline CDR1 reads SNHLY; CDR2 reads FYNNEI. This CDR3 is CASREGQGLSTDTQYF. DNA for the CDR3: TGTGCCAGCAGAGAAGGACAGGGCCTCAGCACAGATACGCAGTATTTT.

The chain recombines TRBV10-1 with TRBJ2-2, with D maybe TRBD1 (5 bases). CDR1 is WNHNN and CDR2 is SYGVQD in the germline V gene (reference sequence). The CDR3 length is 13 residues. The V end was cut by 6 bases, the J end by 3 bases, with 8 bases between. In nucleotides, the CDR3 is TGCGCCAGCAGGACGACAGACACCGGGGAGCTGTTTTTT. It specifies CASRTTDTGELFF.

The chain is built from TRBV29-1 and TRBJ2-6, with 7 bases lining up with TRBD1. The CDR3 has 16 residues. The V segment lost 7 bases and the J segment 4 bases; nucleotides outside the gene matches: 13. Germline values: CDR1 SQVTM, CDR2 ANQGSEA. The chain's CDR3 is CSARTGSAPGANVLTF. CDR3 sequence (DNA): TGCAGCGCCCGGACAGGAAGTGCGCCCGGGGCCAACGTCCTGACTTTC. Drawing the rest from reference TRBV29-1 and TRBJ2-6, the complete variable domain is SAVISQKPSRDICQRGTSLTIQCQVDSQVTMMFWYRQQPGQSLTLIATANQGSEATYESGFVIDKFPISRPNLTFSTLTVSNMSPEDSSIYLCSARTGSAPGANVLTFGAGSRLTVL.

This clone was recorded a few times. The rearrangement joins TRBV5-4 to TRBJ2-3; 8 bases are a match to TRBD2. Germline CDR1 SGHNT, CDR2 YYREEE (reference sequence). Unmatched junction bases numbered 16, after V lost 4 bases and J lost 6 bases. The length of the CDR3 is 17 residues. As DNA, the CDR3 is TGTGCCAGCAGCGGGCCCCTAGCGGGCCCTCACAAGGATACGCAGTATTTT. Encoded protein: CASSGPLAGPHKDTQYF. Together with reference TRBV5-4 and TRBJ2-3, the CDR3 gives the full variable domain: ETGVTQSPTHLIKTRGQQVTLRCSSQSGHNTVSWYQQALGQGPQFIFQYYREEENGRGNFPPRFSGLQFPNYSSELNVNALELDDSALYLCASSGPLAGPHKDTQYFGPGTRLTVL.

The chain recombines TRBV28 with TRBJ1-5; 9 nucleotides align to TRBD1. J was trimmed by 6 bases and V by 6 bases; bases with no gene match: 3. Germline CDR1 MDHEN, CDR2 SYDVKM. CDR3 length: 13 residues. CDR3 region: CASRTGGGQPQHF. The CDR3 DNA is TGTGCCAGCAGGACAGGGGGGGGTCAGCCCCAGCATTTT.

V gene TRBV6-5 combines with J gene TRBJ1-5; possibly TRBD1 for D (6 bases). The CDR3 runs to 15 residues. Trimming pared 5 bases from V and 2 bases from J, leaving 13 bases between. Per germline, CDR1 MNHEY and CDR2 SVGAGI. The CDR3 loop is CASSTIRGGNQPQHF. The CDR3 nucleotides are TGTGCCAGCAGTACGATCAGGGGAGGCAATCAGCCCCAGCATTTT.

This clone is a singleton in its sample. The rearrangement uses TRBV30 and TRBJ2-2, with D perhaps TRBD1 (6 bases). This CDR3 is 14 amino acids long. V was cut by 4 bases and J by 0 bases, with 9 bases left in between. Germline V CDR1 and CDR2: GTSNPN, SVGIG (reference sequence). CDR3 DNA sequence: TGTGCCTGGATGGGGGCAGCGAACACCGGGGAGCTGTTTTTT. It yields the protein CAWMGAANTGELFF.

This clone appeared a single time. V is TRBV11-3 and J is TRBJ2-3, with a tentative D call TRBD2 (6 bases). The CDR3 has 12 amino acids. The V and J ends lost 3 bases and 6 bases respectively, with 7 bases between them. The germline gives CDR1 SGHNT, CDR2 YENEEA. DNA of the CDR3: TGTGCCAGCAGCTTGGAGGGGGATACGCAGTATTTT. Its protein product is CASSLEGDTQYF.

This clone was picked up many times. V gene TRBV2 combines with J gene TRBJ1-3; TRBD1 is a possible D gene (6 bases). Trimming stripped 5 bases from V and 3 bases from J, with 14 bases between. This CDR3 comprises 15 residues. The V gene's germline CDR1 is SNHLY and CDR2 FYNNEI. The CDR3 sequence: CASSRGRGFGNTIYF. The CDR3 bases are TGTGCCAGCAGTCGAGGCAGGGGTTTTGGAAACACCATATATTTT.